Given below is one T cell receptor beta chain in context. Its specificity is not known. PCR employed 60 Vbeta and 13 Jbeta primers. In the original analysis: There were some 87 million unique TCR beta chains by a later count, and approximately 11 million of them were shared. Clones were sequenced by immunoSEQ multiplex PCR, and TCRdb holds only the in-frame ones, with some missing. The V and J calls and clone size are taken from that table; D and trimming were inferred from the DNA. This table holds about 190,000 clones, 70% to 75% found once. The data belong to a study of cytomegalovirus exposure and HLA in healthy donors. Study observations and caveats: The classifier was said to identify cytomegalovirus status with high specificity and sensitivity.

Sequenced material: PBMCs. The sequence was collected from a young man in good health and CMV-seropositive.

The CDR3 is CASTQTSGSPYNEQFF. The CDR3 nucleotides are TGTGCCAGCACCCAGACTAGCGGGAGTCCCTACAATGAGCAGTTCTTC. This chain joins TRBV7-3 and TRBJ2-1; the match to TRBD2 covers 12 bases. The CDR3 extends over 16 amino acids. The J segment lost 2 bases and the V segment lost 7 bases, leaving 6 bases of the junction unmatched. Germline CDR1 SGHTA, CDR2 FQGTGA.